The rows below give T cell receptor beta chains drawn from one sample of a study of cytomegalovirus exposure and HLA in healthy donors. Sequenced by immunoSEQ multiplex PCR; TCRdb stores in-frame clones only, minus some. The sample includes 110,000 or so clones, around 77% seen only once; the top ten take about 5%. The sample taken for sequencing was PBMCs. The receptors originated from a woman younger than 45 in good health and CMV-seropositive. Both conserved end residues are part of each CDR3. Each record gives: V gene, J gene, CDR3 protein.

v_call: TRBV11-3
j_call: TRBJ2-5
cdr3_aa: CASSSPTSGRVGQETQYF

v_call: TRBV27
j_call: TRBJ1-1
cdr3_aa: CAIRQGRDTEAFF

v_call: TRBV13
j_call: TRBJ2-5
cdr3_aa: CASSPGKAETQYF

v_call: TRBV2
j_call: TRBJ1-5
cdr3_aa: CASTLTGNSNQPQHF

v_call: TRBV18
j_call: TRBJ1-2
cdr3_aa: CASASQTGAAGYTF

v_call: TRBV11-2
j_call: TRBJ1-5
cdr3_aa: CASSYAPGSDNQPQHF

v_call: TRBV30
j_call: TRBJ2-5
cdr3_aa: CALTGQGAYVTQYF

v_call: TRBV10-1
j_call: TRBJ2-7
cdr3_aa: CAAQVHEQYF

v_call: TRBV30
j_call: TRBJ1-2
cdr3_aa: CAWSITGVLDYGYTF

v_call: TRBV5-6
j_call: TRBJ1-2
cdr3_aa: CASSLWGFGYTF

v_call: TRBV4-1
j_call: TRBJ1-1
cdr3_aa: CASSQNRDAFF

v_call: TRBV19
j_call: TRBJ1-1
cdr3_aa: CASIKTGATEAFF

v_call: TRBV29-1
j_call: TRBJ1-1
cdr3_aa: CSSAGRMNTEAFF

v_call: TRBV2
j_call: TRBJ2-1
cdr3_aa: CASSIRRETVNEQFF

v_call: TRBV19
j_call: TRBJ2-2
cdr3_aa: CASSLLTPFLAGGHTGELFF

v_call: TRBV7-9
j_call: TRBJ1-1
cdr3_aa: CASSLSSMNTEAFF

v_call: TRBV20-1
j_call: TRBJ2-1
cdr3_aa: CSSVTYNEQFF

v_call: TRBV6-1
j_call: TRBJ2-7
cdr3_aa: CASSEQGASIYEQYF

v_call: TRBV7-3
j_call: TRBJ1-1
cdr3_aa: CASSQDRGSTEAFF

v_call: TRBV10-3
j_call: TRBJ1-1
cdr3_aa: CAIRTGVGRTEAFF

v_call: TRBV7-8
j_call: TRBJ2-3
cdr3_aa: CASSPGPDTQYF

v_call: TRBV5-1
j_call: TRBJ1-2
cdr3_aa: CASSPDRNGYTF

v_call: TRBV6-5
j_call: TRBJ1-1
cdr3_aa: CASSRGQGSTEAFF

v_call: TRBV29-1
j_call: TRBJ1-1
cdr3_aa: CSVGGQGAGTEAFF

v_call: TRBV9
j_call: TRBJ1-2
cdr3_aa: CASSATGASYGYTF

v_call: TRBV5-1
j_call: TRBJ1-2
cdr3_aa: CASSLGDSLYGYTF

v_call: TRBV10-3
j_call: TRBJ2-7
cdr3_aa: CAIRRDSSSYEQYF

v_call: TRBV7-8
j_call: TRBJ2-7
cdr3_aa: CASSALDSYEQYF

v_call: TRBV7-9
j_call: TRBJ2-3
cdr3_aa: CASSSLAGGTDTQYF

v_call: TRBV5-6
j_call: TRBJ1-3
cdr3_aa: CASSSAEARSSGNTIYF

v_call: TRBV5-1
j_call: TRBJ2-3
cdr3_aa: CASSLSQGTGTDTQYF

v_call: TRBV10-3
j_call: TRBJ1-6
cdr3_aa: CAISEETLASPLHF

v_call: TRBV5-4
j_call: TRBJ1-4
cdr3_aa: CASSSQGAREKPFF

v_call: TRBV5-4
j_call: TRBJ2-3
cdr3_aa: CASSDVGSPSDTQYF

v_call: TRBV5-6
j_call: TRBJ2-4
cdr3_aa: CASSHGTSGGVKLKNIQYF

v_call: TRBV6-1
j_call: TRBJ1-1
cdr3_aa: CASSERVLAEAFF

v_call: TRBV30
j_call: TRBJ2-3
cdr3_aa: CAWSVRRLANPRGDTQYF

v_call: TRBV15
j_call: TRBJ1-4
cdr3_aa: CATSRGDRGGANEKLFF

v_call: TRBV19
j_call: TRBJ1-5
cdr3_aa: CASSIRLSQPQHF

v_call: TRBV27
j_call: TRBJ1-2
cdr3_aa: CASSLYGGSHYGYTF

v_call: TRBV9
j_call: TRBJ2-7
cdr3_aa: CASSPGVYEQYF

v_call: TRBV18
j_call: TRBJ1-3
cdr3_aa: CASSPSTGRSGNTIYF

v_call: TRBV2
j_call: TRBJ2-5
cdr3_aa: CASRLAGVETQYF

v_call: TRBV19
j_call: TRBJ1-2
cdr3_aa: CASRTTGFDYGYTF

v_call: TRBV27
j_call: TRBJ2-1
cdr3_aa: CASSLLGQGFSEQFF

v_call: TRBV19
j_call: TRBJ2-3
cdr3_aa: CASSTGRGQGGDTQYF

v_call: TRBV5-1
j_call: TRBJ2-7
cdr3_aa: CASSLPVPYEQYF

v_call: TRBV2
j_call: TRBJ2-3
cdr3_aa: CASRVDSTTDTQYF

v_call: TRBV5-4
j_call: TRBJ2-1
cdr3_aa: CASMQQGTNEQFF

v_call: TRBV6-6
j_call: TRBJ1-1
cdr3_aa: CASSWDSASSEAFF

v_call: TRBV2
j_call: TRBJ2-3
cdr3_aa: CASRRLAGGPDTQYF

v_call: TRBV6-5
j_call: TRBJ1-3
cdr3_aa: CASSYSLRSGNTIYF

v_call: TRBV6-1
j_call: TRBJ2-2
cdr3_aa: CASSGKTGTGGTGELFF

v_call: TRBV7-9
j_call: TRBJ2-7
cdr3_aa: CASRGQGGSYEQYF

v_call: TRBV15
j_call: TRBJ1-1
cdr3_aa: CATSGEGGVNTEAFF

v_call: TRBV5-1
j_call: TRBJ2-3
cdr3_aa: CASTSLRGARGSTDTQYF

v_call: TRBV29-1
j_call: TRBJ2-1
cdr3_aa: CSAETGDRYNEQFF

v_call: TRBV5-1
j_call: TRBJ1-4
cdr3_aa: CASSLGGADEKLFF